The 10 T cell receptor beta chains below all came from one sample that was sequenced in a study of cytomegalovirus exposure and HLA in healthy donors. The PCR employed 60 Vbeta primers together with 13 Jbeta primers. Repertoires were generated with immunoSEQ multiplex PCR, while TCRdb's copy carries only in-frame clones and drops some. The sample holds 200,000 to 300,000 clones, approximately 84% seen once. Sequencing input: PBMCs. Receptors were obtained from a woman in her forties in good health and CMV-seropositive.

This clone occurred once. The chain couples TRBV10-3 to TRBJ1-1; possibly TRBD1 for D (5 bases). Trimming took 6 bases from V and 0 from J, leaving 11 bases between them. This CDR3 contains 14 residues. Germline-derived CDR1 and CDR2 are ENHRY and SYGVKD. CDR3 sequence (DNA): TGTGCCATCAGCGGGGGTTCCATGAACACTGAAGCTTTCTTT. It is translated as CAISGGSMNTEAFF.

The chain uses TRBV6-1 and TRBJ2-7; a possible D gene is TRBD2 (6 bases). The CDR3 contains 15 residues. Deletions cut 4 bases from V and 0 bases from J, with 13 bases between. The V gene's germline CDR1 is MNHNS and CDR2 SASEGT. The CDR3 DNA reads TGTGCCAGCAGTGGGGTGGGACTGAGCTCCTACGAGCAGTACTTC. Translating gives CASSGVGLSSYEQYF.

The V gene is TRBV4-3, the J gene TRBJ2-6, with TRBD2 matching over 7 bases. V lost 0 bases, J lost 0 bases, and 11 bases stayed unmatched. CDR1 LGHNA and CDR2 YSLEER come from the germline V gene. The CDR3 is made up of 20 amino acids. Here the CDR3 reads CASSQDRDYLPSSGANVLTF. The CDR3 DNA follows: TGCGCCAGCAGCCAAGATCGGGACTACCTACCTAGCTCTGGGGCCAACGTCCTGACTTTC.

The rearrangement uses TRBV18 and TRBJ2-2; no clear D gene. Germline CDR1 and CDR2: KGHSH and LQKENI. With 3 bases removed from V and 8 bases from J, the gap between germline ends came to 19 bases. The CDR3 loop spans 16 amino acids. CDR3 in DNA: TGTGCCAGCTCACCGCAAGATCCCTCCTCTGCGGGGGAGCTGTTTTTT. It specifies CASSPQDPSSAGELFF. The full variable domain, rest sourced from reference TRBV18 and TRBJ2-2, is NAGVMQNPRHLVRRRGQEARLRCSPMKGHSHVYWYRQLPEEGLKFMVYLQKENIIDESGMPKERFSAEFPKEGPSILRIQQVVRGDSAAYFCASSPQDPSSAGELFFGEGSRLTVL.

The J gene is TRBJ2-7, the V gene TRBV27, with 12 bases lining up with TRBD2. This CDR3 comprises 15 residues. Trimming at V came to 5 bases and at J to 9 bases, leaving 11 bases not matched to a gene. CDR1 and CDR2 from the germline V gene are MNHEY and SMNVEV (reference sequence). CDR3 in DNA: TGTGCCAGCAGTATCCTAGCGGGGGGGGGTCATTGGCAGTACTTC. This gives the protein CASSILAGGGHWQYF.

The rearrangement uses TRBV28 and TRBJ2-7; 13 bases are a match to TRBD2. J lost 1 base, V lost 6 bases, and 9 bases had no gene match. This CDR3 is 17 amino acids long. Germline CDR1 and CDR2: MDHEN and SYDVKM. As DNA, the CDR3 is TGTGCCAGCAGGCCCGGGACTAGCGGGATACATTCCTACGAGCAGTACTTC. Amino acid sequence: CASRPGTSGIHSYEQYF.

The chain links TRBV4-1 to TRBJ2-3; TRBD1 might be the D (5 bases). V lost 2 bases, J lost 3 bases, and 9 bases lay in between. Germline V lookup: CDR1 MGHRA, CDR2 YSYEKL. This CDR3 has 14 amino acids. The CDR3, as DNA: TGCGCCAGCAGCCAACAGGGTTTGACAGATACGCAGTATTTT. It encodes CASSQQGLTDTQYF.

The genes are TRBV7-3 and TRBJ1-1, with TRBD1 matching 9 bases. The J segment lost 11 bases and the V segment lost 4 bases, leaving 8 bases of the junction unmatched. CDR1 is SGHTA, CDR2 FQGTGA, per germline. The CDR3 covers 13 residues. The CDR3 region has the DNA TGTGCCAGCAGCTCGAGACAGGGGGGTCGGGCTTTCTTT. This gives the protein CASSSRQGGRAFF. The full variable domain, in which reference TRBV7-3 and TRBJ1-1 provide the parts outside the CDR3, is GAGVSQTPSNKVTEKGKYVELRCDPISGHTALYWYRQSLGQGPEFLIYFQGTGAADDSGLPNDRFFAVRPEGSVSTLKIQRTERGDSAVYLCASSSRQGGRAFFGQGTRLTVV.

The V and J genes are TRBV28 and TRBJ2-7; D might be TRBD2 (5 bases). The CDR3 spans 14 residues. Per germline, CDR1 MDHEN and CDR2 SYDVKM. The V end lost 1 base, the J end lost 6 bases, and 13 bases lay between the germline ends. This CDR3 is CASSLYSEASEQYF. The DNA of the CDR3 is TGTGCCAGCAGTTTATATAGCGAGGCCTCCGAGCAGTACTTC.

The chain employs TRBV7-9 and TRBJ2-1, with 10 bases fitting TRBD2. The CDR3 is 17 amino acids. Germline V lookup: CDR1 SEHNR, CDR2 FQNEAQ (reference sequence). After removal of 5 bases from V and 2 bases from J, the junction contained 9 bases not matched to a gene. The CDR3 reads CASSPLLAGYTYNEQFF. The CDR3 DNA sequence: TGTGCCAGCAGCCCTCTACTAGCGGGGTACACCTACAATGAGCAGTTCTTC.